A selection of T cell receptor beta chains follows, all from one sample in a study of shared clonotypes between healthy human individuals. Repertoires were generated with immunoSEQ multiplex PCR, while TCRdb's copy carries only in-frame clones and drops some. The sample includes approximately 250,000 clones, 65% of them seen just once. The specimen sequenced was memory CD4+ T cells sorted from blood. All receptors derive from a man aged 25 to 40 in good health. The CDR3 runs from the conserved cysteine through the conserved F or W. The order of the fields is V gene, J gene, CDR3 protein.

TRBV15,TRBJ2-1,CATSRDTEAPPFF
TRBV29-1,TRBJ1-1,CSVTMGTSNTEAFF
TRBV6-4,TRBJ1-2,CASSDSGGYGYTF
TRBV6-6,TRBJ1-2,CASSYSAGRGGYTF
TRBV18,TRBJ2-7,CASSPPFRVSPRGYEQYF
TRBV18,TRBJ2-3,CASSPARGSSYTDTQYF
TRBV14,TRBJ1-2,CASSPKGRGRVDYGYTF
TRBV19,TRBJ1-1,CASSMRQSSKAFF
TRBV7-8,TRBJ2-7,CASAPQRRRPEGYEQYF
TRBV2,TRBJ2-5,CASSGTGEAQYF
TRBV7-2,TRBJ2-7,CASSLAGTYEQYF
TRBV18,TRBJ2-1,CASSPLAGVDNEQFF
TRBV5-1,TRBJ2-2,CASSPQTGNTGELFF
TRBV15,TRBJ1-1,CATSRDRAGWNTEAFF
TRBV5-4,TRBJ2-7,CASSSSGTGGGEQYF
TRBV2,TRBJ2-7,CASSPQVNYEQYF
TRBV6-1,TRBJ2-3,CASERAYTQYF
TRBV2,TRBJ2-2,CASSEGTGELFF
TRBV5-8,TRBJ1-3,CASSLEGTRENTIYF
TRBV28,TRBJ1-1,CASGGGGDTEAFF
TRBV5-4,TRBJ1-3,CASSMTGAGNTIYF
TRBV28,TRBJ1-1,CASRLPRNTEAFF
TRBV7-6,TRBJ2-2,CASSLRGDDTGELFF
TRBV5-6,TRBJ1-2,CASSTSGTGYGYTF
TRBV6-1,TRBJ2-6,CASSYLGGANVLTF
TRBV28,TRBJ1-5,CASKDRGNQPQHF
TRBV9,TRBJ2-2,CASSREGQGPGELFF
TRBV5-1,TRBJ2-1,CASSPGRGGYNEQFF
TRBV2,TRBJ1-5,CASSDGRYSNQPQHF
TRBV27,TRBJ1-2,CASSTRTGAGGYTF
TRBV4-3,TRBJ2-1,CASSKPSTSGSTSYNEQFF
TRBV7-2,TRBJ2-3,CASSLATAWSNTDTQYF
TRBV29-1,TRBJ2-7,CSAGGQGGYYEQYF
TRBV9,TRBJ1-2,CASSEPRTGRSYGYTF
TRBV6-5,TRBJ2-7,CASSSGTGGYEQYF
TRBV27,TRBJ2-7,CASRPGTGAVNEQYF
TRBV27,TRBJ2-1,CASSRRQGGSYNEQFF
TRBV7-9,TRBJ1-3,CASSPNSSGNTIYF
TRBV15,TRBJ2-7,CATSTGLASTGEQYF
TRBV19,TRBJ1-3,CASSTGPGNTIYF
TRBV5-4,TRBJ2-3,CASSLSASGRNTDTQYF
TRBV7-2,TRBJ2-5,CASSLTGTSGWETQYF
TRBV28,TRBJ1-5,CASSWGGQPQHF
TRBV16,TRBJ1-5,CASSHMGPTRPQHF
TRBV28,TRBJ1-2,CASSFLRQGYGYTF
TRBV19,TRBJ2-7,CASSSFPTGNVWVYEQYF
TRBV6-1,TRBJ2-3,CASSEVAGSTDTQYF
TRBV5-1,TRBJ2-3,CASTIQGGDTDTQYF
TRBV6-5,TRBJ2-3,CASRDSGTDTQYF
TRBV28,TRBJ2-1,CASSFPGTRYNEQFF
TRBV29-1,TRBJ2-1,CSASPGTGGTEQFF
TRBV20-1,TRBJ2-7,CSARQVEQYF
TRBV5-4,TRBJ1-2,CASSQSSIRFGYTF